This T cell receptor beta chain was documented in a study of blood T cell repertoires in COVID-19. Study-level information: Collection of acute and convalescent COVID-19 samples took place in the United States, Italy and Spain. PBMCs, B-cell-depleted T cells, or T cells were the source of the cDNA or gDNA that made up the material.

The authors' processing: Using reference gene primer amplification, nucleated cell counts were estimated. Here immunoSEQ multiplex PCR was the method, and the copy in TCRdb shows in-frame clones only, minus some. V, J and clone size were drawn from that table, and D and trimming were deduced from the DNA. This table holds over 50,000 clones, over 80% found once. V gave up 8 bases and J gave up 1 base; unmatched junction bases: 7. Germline V gene data show CDR1 as SNHLY and CDR2 as FYNNEI. This CDR3 spans 15 amino acids. Sequenced material: peripheral blood. This TCR came from a man aged 65 to 85 with acute or convalescent COVID-19. The gene calls are TRBV2 and TRBJ1-5, with 8 bases that match TRBD1. CDR3 region: CASRDRPLSNQPQHF. The CDR3 DNA is TGTGCCAGCCGGGACAGGCCTTTAAGCAATCAGCCCCAGCATTTT.